The 5 T cell receptor beta chains presented below share a single source sample, sequenced in a study of response to subunit inactivated influenza vaccine. TCRdb reprocessed the RT-PCR reads via MiXCR and lists one record per CDR3 protein. This table holds about 190,000 distinct CDR3 sequences, roughly 14% found once. This specimen was CD8+ T cells sorted from PBMCs, taken roughly 5 days after vaccination. The receptor source for this set is a man aged 50 to 60 who received an inactivated influenza vaccine.

V is TRBV20-1 and J is TRBJ2-7; 8 nucleotides line up with TRBD2. This CDR3 is built from 13 residues. V lost 2 bases, J lost 3 bases, and 3 bases stayed unmatched. Germline CDR1 reads DFQATT; CDR2 reads SNEGSKA (reference sequence). CDR3 loop: CSARPTSDYEQYF. The CDR3 DNA reads as TGCAGTGCTAGACCGACTAGCGACTACGAGCAGTACTTC.

V gene TRBV5-6 combines with J gene TRBJ1-6; D perhaps matches TRBD1 (5 bases). The CDR3 covers 14 residues. Trimming pared 4 bases from V and 6 bases from J, leaving 11 bases between. The V gene's germline CDR1 is SGHDT and CDR2 YYEEEE. CDR3 bases: TGTGCCAGCAGCCTGGGGGGTCTTAATTCACCCCTCCACTTT. It translates to CASSLGGLNSPLHF.

As regards this clonotype: At one of its ends the junction is not consistent with the germline gene, which may arise from a read error. The rearrangement uses TRBV28 and TRBJ2-5, with D maybe TRBD2 (5 bases). The CDR3 runs to 16 residues. Germline V gives CDR1 MDHEN, CDR2 SYDVKM. The CDR3 DNA follows: TGTGCCAGCAGTTTAAGACCGGGAACCCACCAAGAGACCCAGAACTTC. Translated: CASSLRPGTHQETQNF.

This chain connects TRBV6-5 to TRBJ2-1; tentative D call: TRBD1 (6 bases). The CDR3 runs to 13 residues. The germline V gene encodes CDR1 MNHEY and CDR2 SVGAGI. The ends were cut back, 0 bases at V and 10 bases at J, with 10 bases in the middle. The CDR3 nucleotides read TGTGCCAGCAGTTACTCAGGGACACTGGAGCAGTTCTTC. Translation: CASSYSGTLEQFF.

The J gene is TRBJ2-7, the V gene TRBV4-1; no clear D. CDR1 and CDR2 (germline): MGHRA, YSYEKL. Trimming pared 0 bases from V and 6 bases from J, leaving 9 bases between. The CDR3 is made up of 13 amino acids. Written as DNA, the CDR3 is TGCGCCAGCAGCCAAGATACGAGGACCGAGCAGTACTTC. Translating it yields CASSQDTRTEQYF.